This T cell receptor beta chain was captured by sequencing in a study of blood T cell repertoires in COVID-19 (dated by TCRdb to 2019 to 2021). For the study in its entirety: The collaborator samples originated in the United States, Italy and Spain and spanned the acute and convalescent phases of COVID-19. The material from the prospective study consisted of cDNA or gDNA derived from T cells, B-cell-depleted T cells, or PBMCs. Deeply sampled blood TCRbeta repertoires from subjects exposed to, actively infected with, or recovered from COVID-19 were included in the dataset. The repertoires were released in a freely available public database meant as a resource for research on the immune response to SARS-CoV-2. Samples were obtained from the ongoing ImmuneRACE study (first 160 participants) and from about 1,300 subjects provided by 6 global collaborators. The sample metadata nearly always contained a de-identified subject ID, COVID-19 status, age in years and sex. Where HLA class I and class II types were available, the types were taken from metadata supplied by the sample provider, not from assay-based typing. Beyond this particular receptor, the publication reports: The quantity of clinical and demographic metadata differed by source and by participant and was supplied without curation.

A word on this clone: The antigen it binds to is not known. Qualities for individual bases were not recorded, and no much larger clone is one base off.

TCRbeta CDR3 regions were amplified from genomic DNA by means of the immunoSEQ Assay, a bias-controlled multiplex PCR. The published analysis was carried out like this. The number of nucleated cells in each sample was estimated by amplification of reference gene primers within the assay. Sequence reads were collapsed and filtered to measure the absolute abundance of every unique TCRbeta CDR3 rearrangement. For each sample, productive Simpson clonality was calculated as the square root of Simpson's diversity index over productive rearrangements. TCRdb holds this immuneACCESS table with in-frame rearrangements only. Some clones are missing; in checked studies, unresolved V genes explain under half, and the rest has no known cause. The DNA was the basis for D and trimming; V, J and clone size are from that table. The sample has some 240,000 clones on record, more than 85% of them singletons. The ten largest clones represent around 0.84% of the sample.

Deletion took 3 bases off V and 4 bases off J, with a span of 18 bases between the germline ends. The germline V gene encodes CDR1 LGHNA and CDR2 YSLEER. There are 17 amino acids in the CDR3, from cysteine to phenylalanine inclusive. Only CDR3 DNA remains: 51 bases, in frame from the first base. In Seattle, one collaborating source enrolled patients while the infection was active and tracked those patients longitudinally over the course of disease. Each collaborating institution followed its own protocols to collect whole blood in K2EDTA tubes. For TCRbeta analysis, collaborators shipped samples in one of three forms: frozen whole blood, isolated PBMCs, or DNA extracted from either of those sample types.

Sequenced sample: peripheral blood. This sequence uses TRBV4-3 and TRBJ2-2, with a tentative D gene TRBD2 over 6 matching bases. The receptor's source is a man aged 55 to 69 with COVID-19, enrolled during active disease. The CDR3 protein sequence reads: CASSQRGAGDFTGELFF. The bases read TGCGCCAGCAGCCAGAGGGGAGCGGGCGATTTCACCGGGGAGCTGTTTTTT.